This T cell receptor (beta chain) was observed in a study of blood T cell repertoires in COVID-19 (dated by TCRdb to the early 2020s). Background on the whole study: Samples from collaborators originated in the United States, Italy and Spain and spanned both the acute and convalescent phases of COVID-19. Nearly every sample came with metadata listing a de-identified subject ID, COVID-19 status, age in years and sex. The prospective study material was composed of cDNA or gDNA derived from T cells, B-cell-depleted T cells, or PBMCs. The repertoires were released in a freely available public database intended as a resource for research on the immune response to SARS-CoV-2. Where available, HLA class I and class II types were obtained from metadata supplied by the sample provider rather than from assay-based typing. Subjects who had been exposed to COVID-19, were actively infected with it, or had recovered from it provided the deeply sampled blood TCRbeta repertoires that made up the dataset. Samples came from the ongoing ImmuneRACE study (first 160 participants) plus 1,254 subjects from 6 global collaborators. Here is what the overall study found, with its caveats: How much clinical and demographic metadata was included differed by source and by participant, and the metadata was provided uncurated.

TCRbeta CDR3 regions were amplified from genomic DNA by means of the immunoSEQ Assay, a bias-controlled multiplex PCR. As for how the authors treated the data: The number of nucleated cells in each sample was estimated from the amplification of reference gene primers within the assay. To quantify the absolute abundance of each unique TCRbeta CDR3 rearrangement, sequence reads were collapsed and filtered. Productive Simpson clonality was computed per sample as the square root of Simpson's diversity index over productive rearrangements. TCRdb re-hosts the immuneACCESS table, in-frame sequences only. Its copies lack some clones; in the studies checked, an unresolved V gene accounts for under half of them, and the cause for the rest is not known. V, J and clone size reflect that table, while D and trimming were determined from the DNA. In this sample the table shows roughly 280,000 clones, approximately 91% of which occur a single time. The ten largest clones take up roughly 10% of the sample.

The CDR3 covers 14 residues, taking in both the cysteine and the phenylalanine. The only DNA kept is the CDR3, 42 bases in frame from the first base. Per the germline V gene (reference sequence), SEHNR is the CDR1 and FQNEAQ is the CDR2. From V the trimming removes 5 bases and from J it removes 2 bases, while the gene matches leave 4 bases of the junction unaccounted for. With regard to this clone: Its antigen is not yet known. No much larger clone is present one base from it, and per-base qualities are unavailable.

At one collaborating source in Seattle, patients were enrolled during active infection and were followed longitudinally through the course of disease. The collaborating institutions used their own protocols to collect whole blood in K2EDTA tubes. For TCRbeta analysis, collaborators shipped samples as frozen whole blood, isolated PBMCs, or DNA extracted from either of those sample types. The specimen sequenced was peripheral blood. The chain was built from TRBV7-9 and TRBJ2-7; 9 central bases correspond to TRBD1. This clonotype originated in a woman in her twenties or thirties with COVID-19, enrolled during active disease. The encoded CDR3 is CASSRTGGPYEQYF. The nucleotide sequence is TGTGCCAGCAGCCGCACAGGGGGCCCCTACGAGCAGTACTTC.